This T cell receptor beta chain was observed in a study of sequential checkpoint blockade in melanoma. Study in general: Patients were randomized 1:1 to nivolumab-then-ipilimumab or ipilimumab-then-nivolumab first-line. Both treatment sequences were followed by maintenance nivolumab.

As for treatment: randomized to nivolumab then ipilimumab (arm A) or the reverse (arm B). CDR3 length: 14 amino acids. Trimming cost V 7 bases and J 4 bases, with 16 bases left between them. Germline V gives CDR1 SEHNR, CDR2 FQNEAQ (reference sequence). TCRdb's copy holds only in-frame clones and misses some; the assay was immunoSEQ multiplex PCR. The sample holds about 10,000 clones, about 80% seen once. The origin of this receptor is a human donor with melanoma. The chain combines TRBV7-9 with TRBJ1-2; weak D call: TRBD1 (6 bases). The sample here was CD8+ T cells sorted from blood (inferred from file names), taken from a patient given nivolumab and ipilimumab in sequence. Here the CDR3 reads CASNVLGGGYGYTF. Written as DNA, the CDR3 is TGTGCCAGCAACGTCTTAGGGGGGGGCTATGGCTACACCTTC.